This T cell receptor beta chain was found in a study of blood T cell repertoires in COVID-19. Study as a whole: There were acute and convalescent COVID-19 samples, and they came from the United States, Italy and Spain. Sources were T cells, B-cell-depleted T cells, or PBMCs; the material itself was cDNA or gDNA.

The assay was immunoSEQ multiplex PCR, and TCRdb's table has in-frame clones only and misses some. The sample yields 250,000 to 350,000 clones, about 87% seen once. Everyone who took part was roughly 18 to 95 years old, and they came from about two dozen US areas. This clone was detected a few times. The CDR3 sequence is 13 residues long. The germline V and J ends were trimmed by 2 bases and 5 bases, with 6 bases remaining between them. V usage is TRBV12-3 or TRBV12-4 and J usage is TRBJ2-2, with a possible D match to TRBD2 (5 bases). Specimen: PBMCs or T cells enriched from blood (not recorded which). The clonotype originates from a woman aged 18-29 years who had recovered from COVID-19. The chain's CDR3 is CASSLQRTGELFF. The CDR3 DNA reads TGTGCCAGCAGTTTACAGCGGACCGGGGAGCTGTTTTTT.